The source of this T cell receptor (beta chain) is a study of blood T cells in healthy people across ages. This clonotype was counted between two and nine times. Its antigen is undetermined. Findings and limits, study-wide: Because donor CMV status was unknown, expanded clonotype changes were possibly confounded.

Next came a second PCR, run for roughly 7 to 12 cycles, which used a sample-barcoded 5' primer along with a J-beta primer mix. TCRdb analysed the 5' RACE reads with MiXCR anew, one entry per CDR3 protein. The sample has about 640,000 distinct CDR3 sequences, around 54% seen once; the top ten hold around 37%. The CDR3 runs 12 residues. Deletions cut 3 bases from V and 2 bases from J, with 7 bases between. Germline CDR1 and CDR2: DFQATT and SNEGSKA (reference sequence). The V call is TRBV20-1, the J call TRBJ2-5; D gene ambiguous. The sequence derives from a man aged 55 to 69 in good health. The sample consisted of blood. The CDR3 spells CSASSWQETQYF. Here the CDR3 DNA reads TGCAGTGCTAGTAGCTGGCAAGAGACCCAGTACTTC.